Presented here are 11 T cell receptor beta chains from one specimen sequenced in a study of T cells in localized non-small cell lung cancer. Sequencing used immunoSEQ multiplex PCR; TCRdb keeps in-frame clones, though not all of them. The data contain around 26,000 clones, around 93% of them singletons. The sample consisted of peripheral blood, taken before any cancer treatment. These receptor sequences come from a female donor aged 60 or older with stage II squamous cell lung carcinoma.

The J gene is TRBJ2-7, the V gene TRBV7-2; D is possibly TRBD1 or TRBD2 (5 bases each). CDR1 and CDR2 from the germline V gene are SGHTA and FQGNSA. The CDR3 has 14 amino acids. Trimming cost V 5 bases and J 2 bases, with 13 bases left between them. As DNA, the CDR3 is TGTGCCAGCAGCCTCCGGGACGGAGCCTACGAGCAGTACTTC. Its translation is CASSLRDGAYEQYF.

The rearrangement joins TRBV18 to TRBJ1-4; 7 positions agree with TRBD1. CDR3 size: 17 residues. V gave up 3 bases and J gave up 7 bases; unmatched junction bases: 14. Germline loops: CDR1 KGHSH, CDR2 LQKENI. CDR3 nucleotide sequence: TGTGCCAGCTCACCGGTAGAAGGGACAGTGGGAAGTGAAAAACTGTTTTTT. This codes for CASSPVEGTVGSEKLFF.

The CDR3: CASSFSGAYEQYF. The CDR3 DNA reads as TGTGCCAGCAGCTTCTCAGGGGCCTACGAGCAGTACTTC. The genes are TRBV11-2 and TRBJ2-7, with D possibly TRBD1 on 6 matching bases. CDR1 is SGHAT and CDR2 is FQNNGV in the germline V gene. V shed 3 bases and J shed 2 bases, with 8 bases lying between them. This CDR3 spans 13 amino acids. The full variable domain, rest sourced from reference TRBV11-2 and TRBJ2-7, is EAGVAQSPRYKIIEKRQSVAFWCNPISGHATLYWYQQILGQGPKLLIQFQNNGVVDDSQLPKDRFSAERLKGVDSTLKIQPAKLEDSAVYLCASSFSGAYEQYFGPGTRLTVT.

V usage is TRBV6-5 and J usage is TRBJ2-7, with TRBD2 identical over 12 bases. V gave up 6 bases and J gave up 6 bases; unmatched junction bases: 0. CDR3 length: 12 amino acids. CDR1 and CDR2 from the germline V gene are MNHEY and SVGAGI. In nucleotides, the CDR3 is TGTGCCAGCAGGACTAGCGGGAGCGAGCAGTACTTC. This translates into CASRTSGSEQYF.

The rearrangement joins TRBV30 to TRBJ2-2; D remains ambiguous. The CDR3 has 14 amino acids. The ends were cut back, 8 bases at V and 0 bases at J, with 13 bases in the middle. Looked up from germline, CDR1 is GTSNPN and CDR2 is SVGIG (reference sequence). CDR3 sequence (DNA): TGTGCCGGCGGTGGGCAGGCGAACACCGGGGAGCTGTTTTTT. This sequence encodes CAGGGQANTGELFF.

The chain carries TRBV10-3 and TRBJ2-1, with D hard to call. The CDR3 has 11 residues. Per the germline V gene, CDR1 is ENHRY and CDR2 is SYGVKD. V was pared by 4 bases and J by 7 bases, with 5 bases between. The CDR3 sequence: CAISVGNEQFF. The CDR3 bases are TGTGCCATCAGTGTAGGGAATGAGCAGTTCTTC.

This chain links TRBV2 with TRBJ1-2; D ambiguous. The CDR3 length is 14 residues. V lost 6 bases and J lost 5, with 16 bases in between. Germline CDR1 reads SNHLY; CDR2 reads FYNNEI. The CDR3 loop reads CASSFFGLGYGYTF. The CDR3 DNA reads as TGTGCCAGCAGCTTCTTTGGGTTGGGGTATGGCTACACCTTC.

This chain uses TRBV7-6 with TRBJ1-1; D is unresolved. The V gene lost 5 bases and the J gene lost 1 base, with 14 bases spanning the gap. The germline V gene has CDR1 SGHVS and CDR2 FNYEAQ. The CDR3 loop spans 15 amino acids. The DNA for the CDR3 is TGTGCCAGCAGCCCAAGCGGGGTCGGGAACACTGAAGCTTTCTTT. Protein: CASSPSGVGNTEAFF.

The rearrangement links TRBV10-3 to TRBJ2-7; D uncertain. Per germline, CDR1 ENHRY and CDR2 SYGVKD. The CDR3 length is 12 residues. V lost 2 bases and J 4 bases, leaving 6 bases between the germline ends. The chain's CDR3 is CAISEPLYEQYF. The CDR3 DNA reads as TGTGCCATCAGTGAGCCTCTTTACGAGCAGTACTTC.

The gene calls are TRBV15 and TRBJ2-3; TRBD2 might be the D (5 bases). Trimming stripped 0 bases from V and 3 bases from J, with 13 bases between. The CDR3 runs 16 residues. Germline CDR1 and CDR2: LNHNV and YYDKDF (reference sequence). The CDR3 spells CATSRDLFGVTDTQYF. The CDR3 DNA reads as TGTGCCACCAGCAGAGATCTGTTCGGGGTAACAGATACGCAGTATTTT.

The rearrangement links TRBV15 to TRBJ2-7; tentatively, D is TRBD1 or TRBD2 (5 bases each). Germline CDR1 is LNHNV and CDR2 is YYDKDF (reference sequence). Trimming took 1 base from V and 6 from J, leaving 16 bases between them. The CDR3 has 15 residues. CDR3 coding DNA: TGTGCCACCAGCAGAGGGGACCCCGGTAGGGGCGAGCAGTACTTC. It is translated as CATSRGDPGRGEQYF.